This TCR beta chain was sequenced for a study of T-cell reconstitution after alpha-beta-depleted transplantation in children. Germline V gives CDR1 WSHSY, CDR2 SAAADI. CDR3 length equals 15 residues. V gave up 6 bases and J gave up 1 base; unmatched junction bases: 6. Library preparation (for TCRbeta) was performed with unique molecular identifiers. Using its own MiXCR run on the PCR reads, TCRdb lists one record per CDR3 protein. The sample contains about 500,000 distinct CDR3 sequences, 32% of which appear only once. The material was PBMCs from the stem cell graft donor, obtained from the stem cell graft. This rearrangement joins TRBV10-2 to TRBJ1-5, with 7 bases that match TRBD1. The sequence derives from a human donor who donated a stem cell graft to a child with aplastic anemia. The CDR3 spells CASRETGKSNQPQHF. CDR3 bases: TGCGCCAGCAGGGAGACAGGGAAGAGCAATCAGCCCCAGCATTTT.